The 24 T cell receptor beta chains listed next were all sequenced from one sample in a study of T cell responses to AZD1222 COVID-19 vaccine. The data were produced by immunoSEQ multiplex PCR, yet TCRdb's version contains in-frame clones alone and is incomplete. The sample yields more than 110,000 clones, about 92% seen once. The source material was peripheral blood, sampled on day 0 of AZD1222 vaccination. The source is an adult in good health.

The chain carries TRBV9 and TRBJ1-2; D not resolved. V was shortened by 3 bases and J by 1 base, with 10 bases between the two germline ends. Per germline, CDR1 SGDLS and CDR2 YYNGEE. The CDR3 sequence is 14 residues long. CDR3 nucleotide sequence: TGTGCCAGCAGCGAATACCGTGGTAACTATGGCTACACCTTC. Its translation is CASSEYRGNYGYTF.

CDR3 bases: TGTGCCAGCAAATGGACTAGCGGAACCGGGGAGCTGTTTTTT. Its protein is CASKWTSGTGELFF. The chain combines TRBV27 with TRBJ2-2, with 10 bases matching TRBD2. V shed 7 bases, J shed 5 bases, and the junction held 4 bases outside the gene matches. CDR1 is MNHEY and CDR2 is SMNVEV in the germline V gene (reference sequence). This CDR3 has 14 residues.

CDR3 region: CASTMDRVDNQPQHF. For the CDR3, the DNA is TGTGCCAGTACCATGGACAGGGTTGACAATCAGCCCCAGCATTTT. The rearrangement links TRBV19 to TRBJ1-5; 8 bases map to TRBD1. Germline CDR1 and CDR2: LNHDA and SQIVND (reference sequence). J was trimmed by 3 bases and V by 7 bases; bases with no gene match: 8. This CDR3 comprises 15 residues.

This clone came up once. The J gene is TRBJ1-2, the V gene TRBV7-8, with 9 bases fitting TRBD1. The CDR3 runs 15 residues. Per the germline V gene, CDR1 is SGHVS and CDR2 is FQNEAQ. V dropped 2 bases and J dropped 1; count of bases not matched to a gene: 2. The CDR3 sequence: CASSLMGQGNYGYTF. CDR3 DNA sequence: TGTGCCAGCAGCTTAATGGGACAGGGTAACTATGGCTACACCTTC.

This chain connects TRBV3-1 (or the pseudogene TRBV3-2) to TRBJ2-1; 8 positions agree with TRBD1. CDR1 and CDR2 from the germline V gene are LGHDT and YNNKEL (reference sequence). The ends lost 0 bases at V and 2 bases at J; junction bases unmatched: 3. This CDR3 is 16 amino acids long. The CDR3 coding sequence is TGTGCCAGCAGCCAAGAGACAGGGGTACCCTACAATGAGCAGTTCTTC. Amino acid sequence: CASSQETGVPYNEQFF.

The rearrangement links TRBV30 to TRBJ1-3; possibly TRBD1 for D (6 bases). V dropped 3 bases and J dropped 3 bases, with 6 bases sitting between them. The V gene's germline CDR1 is GTSNPN and CDR2 SVGIG (reference sequence). The CDR3 totals 12 residues. The CDR3 sequence: CAWRDSGNTIYF. In DNA form, the CDR3 reads TGTGCCTGGAGGGACAGTGGAAACACCATATATTTT.

This clone occurred once. The V gene is TRBV7-8, the J gene TRBJ2-2; tentative D call: TRBD2 (5 bases). This CDR3 region has 15 residues. The V gene lost 2 bases and the J gene lost 5 bases, with 12 bases spanning the gap. Germline V CDR1 and CDR2: SGHVS, FQNEAQ. The chain's CDR3 is CASSLRGLATGELFF. CDR3 DNA: TGTGCCAGCAGCTTACGCGGGTTGGCGACCGGGGAGCTGTTTTTT.

The chain carries TRBV6-1 and TRBJ1-1, with 12 positions matching TRBD1. V trimming: 2 bases; J trimming: 9 bases; junction bases outside the gene matches: 10. The CDR3 spans 16 residues. Germline assignment: CDR1 MNHNS and CDR2 SASEGT. CDR3 amino acids: CASSEYGTGGSEQAFF. CDR3 sequence (DNA): TGTGCCAGCAGTGAATATGGGACAGGGGGCTCTGAGCAAGCTTTCTTT.

This clone was observed a handful of times. The V gene is TRBV7-2, the J gene TRBJ1-3; TRBD1 matches at 10 bases. CDR3 length equals 16 residues. Germline CDR1 and CDR2: SGHTA and FQGNSA. Trimming removed 3 bases from V and 4 bases from J; junction bases left unmatched: 6. CDR3 region: CASSFGQGGSGNTIYF. CDR3 in DNA: TGTGCCAGCAGCTTCGGACAGGGGGGATCCGGAAACACCATATATTTT.

The V gene is TRBV3-1 (or the pseudogene TRBV3-2), the J gene TRBJ1-3; D is perhaps TRBD1 (5 bases). The CDR3 spans 15 residues. V was cut by 4 bases and J by 0 bases, with 10 bases left in between. Germline CDR1 reads LGHDT; CDR2 reads YNNKEL (reference sequence). The CDR3, as DNA: TGTGCCAGCAGCCCGGACACACGCTCTGGAAACACCATATATTTT. It codes for CASSPDTRSGNTIYF.

This clone occurred a few times. The chain couples TRBV25-1 to TRBJ2-1; no reliable D call. Trimming removed 1 base at V and 0 bases at J, with 13 bases between. This CDR3 comprises 17 residues. The germline V gene has CDR1 MGHDK and CDR2 SYGVNS. This chain's CDR3 is CASSEFQERHSYNEQFF. Written as DNA, the CDR3 is TGTGCCAGCAGTGAATTTCAGGAGCGTCACTCCTACAATGAGCAGTTCTTC.

The chain recombines TRBV2 with TRBJ1-5, with D tentatively TRBD1 (5 bases). Germline V CDR1 and CDR2: SNHLY, FYNNEI. V lost 7 bases, J lost 2 bases, and 9 bases lay in between. The CDR3 is 13 amino acids. CDR3 amino acids: CASTREGNQPQHF. The CDR3, as DNA: TGTGCCAGCACCAGGGAAGGCAATCAGCCCCAGCATTTT.

The chain has TRBV10-3 and TRBJ1-4; 7 bases are a match to TRBD1. V shed 0 bases, J shed 0 bases, and the junction held 4 bases outside the gene matches. This CDR3 is built from 17 residues. Germline assignment: CDR1 ENHRY and CDR2 SYGVKD. The CDR3 reads CAISESGTVATNEKLFF. The CDR3 nucleotides are TGTGCCATCAGTGAGTCCGGGACAGTAGCAACTAATGAAAAACTGTTTTTT.

The chain links TRBV15 to TRBJ2-7; TRBD1 matches at 11 bases. Germline CDR1 LNHNV, CDR2 YYDKDF (reference sequence). The CDR3 is made up of 15 amino acids. V was pared by 7 bases and J by 6 bases, with 11 bases of the junction left unmatched. In nucleotides, the CDR3 is TGTGCCACCACCAGGGACAGGGGGGCAGGTGGCGAGCAGTACTTC. Its protein is CATTRDRGAGGEQYF.

This clone was picked up a small number of times. V gene TRBV18 combines with J gene TRBJ2-7; 8 bases align to TRBD2. The CDR3 has 12 amino acids. V lost 3 bases and J lost 9; bases outside the gene matches: 4. Germline V gene lookup returns CDR1 KGHSH and CDR2 LQKENI. CDR3 DNA: TGTGCCAGCTCACCCTCGCTAGCGGGGCAGTACTTC. It encodes CASSPSLAGQYF. Full variable domain (remainder filled in from reference TRBV18 and TRBJ2-7): NAGVMQNPRHLVRRRGQEARLRCSPMKGHSHVYWYRQLPEEGLKFMVYLQKENIIDESGMPKERFSAEFPKEGPSILRIQQVVRGDSAAYFCASSPSLAGQYFGPGTRLTVT.

The chain joins TRBV7-2 to TRBJ1-2; the D is unclear. Per germline, CDR1 SGHTA and CDR2 FQGNSA. V was trimmed by 3 bases and J by 6 bases, leaving 17 bases between them. The CDR3 runs 15 residues. DNA for the CDR3: TGTGCCAGCAGCTTTTACTTGGTAGGGAACCATGGCTACACCTTC. This encodes CASSFYLVGNHGYTF.

This clone has a handful of counts. This chain uses TRBV3-1 (or the pseudogene TRBV3-2) with TRBJ1-1, with TRBD1 as a possible D gene (5 bases). The CDR3 consists of 15 residues. V was shortened by 4 bases and J by 2 bases, with 14 bases between the two germline ends. CDR1 and CDR2 from the germline V gene are LGHDT and YNNKEL (reference sequence). The CDR3 is CASSLAGRSNTEAFF. For the CDR3, the DNA is TGTGCCAGCAGCCTTGCAGGGCGAAGTAACACTGAAGCTTTCTTT.

This rearrangement joins TRBV28 to TRBJ2-5; 11 nucleotides line up with TRBD2. This CDR3 contains 14 residues. Germline V gives CDR1 MDHEN, CDR2 SYDVKM. V was clipped by 9 bases and J by 4 bases; unmatched bases: 7. The CDR3 reads CASGSGGAGETQYF. The CDR3 DNA reads as TGTGCCAGTGGTAGCGGGGGGGCCGGAGAGACCCAGTACTTC.

The chain combines TRBV19 with TRBJ1-6; D is uncertain. The CDR3 loop spans 14 amino acids. Per germline, CDR1 LNHDA and CDR2 SQIVND (reference sequence). The ends were cut back, 7 bases at V and 2 bases at J, with 9 bases in the middle. The CDR3 loop reads CASNTGTYNSPLHF. As DNA, the CDR3 is TGTGCCAGTAATACGGGGACCTATAATTCACCCCTCCACTTT.

This clone was observed once. Within the sample, other DNA sequences also encode this same CDR3. The chain uses TRBV30 and TRBJ1-2, with D unresolved. V was trimmed by 2 bases and J by 0 bases, leaving 4 bases between them. The CDR3 runs to 12 residues. Germline CDR1 reads GTSNPN; CDR2 reads SVGIG (reference sequence). The CDR3 sequence is CAWSRANYGYTF. CDR3 nucleotides: TGTGCCTGGAGTCGAGCTAACTATGGCTACACCTTC.

The V gene is TRBV6-5, the J gene TRBJ1-1; 8 bases align to TRBD1. The V and J ends lost 8 bases and 7 bases, in that order; junction bases with no gene match: 9. CDR1 MNHEY and CDR2 SVGAGI come from the germline V gene. The CDR3 sequence is 13 residues long. The CDR3 DNA sequence: TGTGCCAGCTCCAGGGGGCACTGGGATGAAGCTTTCTTT. As protein: CASSRGHWDEAFF.

The genes are TRBV19 and TRBJ1-2, with 7 bases fitting TRBD1. The trim removed 4 bases at V and 8 bases at J, leaving 4 bases unmatched. This CDR3 region has 12 residues. The germline gives CDR1 LNHDA, CDR2 SQIVND (reference sequence). CDR3: CASSRQGWGYTF. Here the CDR3 DNA reads TGTGCCAGTAGTAGACAGGGTTGGGGCTACACCTTC.

The chain uses TRBV15 and TRBJ1-2, with D possibly TRBD1 on 5 matching bases. The CDR3 is 14 amino acids. Germline-derived CDR1 and CDR2 are LNHNV and YYDKDF (reference sequence). Trimming took 2 bases from V and 4 from J, leaving 11 bases between them. The CDR3 region is CATSRQGILYGYTF. The CDR3, as DNA: TGTGCCACCAGCAGACAGGGCATACTCTATGGCTACACCTTC.

The chain couples TRBV28 to TRBJ1-6; unclear D gene. Trimming took 4 bases from V and 3 from J, leaving 4 bases between them. Germline CDR1 reads MDHEN; CDR2 reads SYDVKM. The CDR3 covers 13 residues. The CDR3 DNA sequence: TGTGCCAGCAGTTGGGACTATAATTCACCCCTCCACTTT. It translates to CASSWDYNSPLHF.